The clone carrying this T cell receptor beta chain was seen only once. Its antigen is currently unknown. Measured with immunoSEQ multiplex PCR; TCRdb has only the in-frame clones, and not every one. The sample gives about 63,000 clones, roughly 90% of which show up once; more than 1% is in the top ten. These data are taken from a study of cytomegalovirus exposure and HLA in healthy donors. The study's findings and limits: Reports credit the classifier with highly specific, highly sensitive diagnosis of cytomegalovirus status. The study labeled fewer than 200 TCR beta chains cytomegalovirus-associated. Under in vitro conditions, three CMV-associated chains were confirmed as specific for CMV antigens. Subsequent analysis showed first-cohort TCR clusters tending to co-occur in some 120 validation repertoires.

The source of this sequence is a woman between 18 and 29 years old in good health and CMV-seronegative. Sample: PBMCs.

The CDR3 is CASSTSGQSTDTQYF. CDR3 nucleotide sequence: TGCGCCAGCAGCACGTCGGGACAGTCCACAGATACGCAGTATTTT. The chain combines TRBV5-1 with TRBJ2-3; 7 bases match TRBD1. Per germline, CDR1 SGHRS and CDR2 YFSETQ. This CDR3 has 15 amino acids. Trimming took 4 bases from V and 2 from J; bases not matched to a gene: 7.